One T cell receptor beta chain is described in this entry. What this receptor recognizes is not known. No per-base quality is available; no much larger clone lies one base away. This entry is derived from a study of CD8 T cells in ankylosing spondylitis (TCRdb year 2017). Context from the whole study: The study set out to find disease-linked TCR variants by profiling T cell receptor beta repertoires in ankylosing spondylitis patients and healthy donors. Samples of peripheral blood were taken, and for ankylosing spondylitis patients, synovial fluid was collected as well. The whole study cohort included over a hundred healthy donors and 25 ankylosing spondylitis patients. Overall study results and their limits: The disease-linked clones had a CD8+ phenotype and were found at relatively low frequencies in peripheral blood. Some motif variants were previously reported in synovial fluid and blood of reactive arthritis patients, suggesting common disease-initiation mechanisms. Significant enrichment of the disease-linked clones was reported in matched synovial fluid samples from ankylosing spondylitis patients. Blood from ankylosing spondylitis patients appeared to be characterized by a TCR beta motif composed of under ten highly homologous amino acid variants.

Sequencing used an Illumina HiSeq 2500. Quantitative 5'-RACE with molecular barcodes was the method used to prepare the TCR beta libraries. In the source study's methods: A new computational method, built on a probabilistic model of VDJ rearrangement, was used to identify disease-linked TCR variants. The public reads were reprocessed in TCRdb via fastp at Q25 and MiXCR, keeping in-frame beta chains. Under each unique CDR3 protein, matching rows form one entry showing the most common genes and DNA. It is TCRdb's table, rather than the study itself, that gives the V and J calls and clone size. The table for this sample lists about 540,000 distinct CDR3 sequences; more than 9.5% of them were counted only once. Over 6.5% of the sample is held by the ten biggest clonotypes. Sequences were obtained from blood, either unsorted or a sorted T cell fraction (not recorded which). The source of this sequence is a male donor with ankylosing spondylitis.

The nucleotide sequence is TGTGCCAGCAGCTCCCACGGGGGCGGGGATTCACCCCTCCACTTT. Its product reads: CASSSHGGGDSPLHF. The rearrangement joined TRBV9 to TRBJ1-6; the D segment could be TRBD1, given 6 matching bases. CDR1 and CDR2 are read off the germline V gene as SGDLS and YYNGEE. Trimming costs V 4 bases and J 8 bases, and their ends lie 16 bases apart. The CDR3 runs 15 residues from the cysteine to the phenylalanine. Just the 45-base CDR3 DNA is kept, in frame starting at base 1. With the rest looked up from the reference TRBV9 and TRBJ1-6 genes rather than sequenced, the full variable domain is DSGVTQTPKHLITATGQRVTLRCSPRSGDLSVYWYQQSLDQGLQFLIQYYNGEERAKGNILERFSAQQFPDLHSELNLSSLELGDSALYFCASSSHGGGDSPLHFGNGTRLTVT.